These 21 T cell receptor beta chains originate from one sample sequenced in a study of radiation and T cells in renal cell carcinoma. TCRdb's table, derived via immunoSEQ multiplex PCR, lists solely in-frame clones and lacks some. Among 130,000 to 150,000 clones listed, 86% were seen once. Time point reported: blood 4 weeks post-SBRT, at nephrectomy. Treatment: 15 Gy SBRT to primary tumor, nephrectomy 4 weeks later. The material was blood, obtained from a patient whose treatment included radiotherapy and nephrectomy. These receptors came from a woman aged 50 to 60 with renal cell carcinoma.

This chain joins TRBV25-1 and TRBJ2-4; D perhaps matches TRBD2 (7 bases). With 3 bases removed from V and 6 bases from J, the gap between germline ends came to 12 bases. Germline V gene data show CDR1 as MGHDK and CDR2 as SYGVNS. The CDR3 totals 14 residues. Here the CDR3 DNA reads TGTGCCAGCAGTGACATGGGAGGGGGAAACATTCAGTACTTC. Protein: CASSDMGGGNIQYF.

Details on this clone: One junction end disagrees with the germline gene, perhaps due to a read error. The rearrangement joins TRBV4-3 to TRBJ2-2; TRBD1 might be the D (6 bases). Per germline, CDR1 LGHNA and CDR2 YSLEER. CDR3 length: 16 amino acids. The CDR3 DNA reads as TGCGCCAGCAGTCAAGCCTGGGGGCGAAGCCCCGGGGAGCTGTTTTTT. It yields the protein CASSQAWGRSPGELFF.

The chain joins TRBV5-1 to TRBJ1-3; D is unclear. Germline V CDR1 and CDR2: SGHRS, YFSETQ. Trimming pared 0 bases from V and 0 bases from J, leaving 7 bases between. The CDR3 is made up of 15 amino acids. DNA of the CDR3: TGCGCCAGCAGCTTGGCTCAAAGCTCTGGAAACACCATATATTTT. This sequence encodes CASSLAQSSGNTIYF.

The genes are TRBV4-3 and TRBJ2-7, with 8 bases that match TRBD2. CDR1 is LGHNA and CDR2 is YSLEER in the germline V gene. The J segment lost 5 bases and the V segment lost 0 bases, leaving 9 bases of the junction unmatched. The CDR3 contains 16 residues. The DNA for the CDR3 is TGCGCCAGCAGCCAAGACCTCAGCGGGGGTAGCGACGAGCAGTACTTC. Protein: CASSQDLSGGSDEQYF.

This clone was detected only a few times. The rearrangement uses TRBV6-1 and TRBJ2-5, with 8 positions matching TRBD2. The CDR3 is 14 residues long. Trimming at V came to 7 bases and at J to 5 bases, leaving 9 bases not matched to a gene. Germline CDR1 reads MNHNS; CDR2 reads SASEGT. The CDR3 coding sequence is TGTGCCAGCACCGGAGGACTAGCAAGCGAGACCCAGTACTTC. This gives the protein CASTGGLASETQYF.

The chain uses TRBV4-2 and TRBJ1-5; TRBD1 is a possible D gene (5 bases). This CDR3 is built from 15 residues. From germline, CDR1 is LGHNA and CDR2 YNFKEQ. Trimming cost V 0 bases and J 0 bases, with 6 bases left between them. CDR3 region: CASSQDQGSNQPQHF. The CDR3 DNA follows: TGTGCCAGCAGCCAAGATCAGGGTAGCAATCAGCCCCAGCATTTT.

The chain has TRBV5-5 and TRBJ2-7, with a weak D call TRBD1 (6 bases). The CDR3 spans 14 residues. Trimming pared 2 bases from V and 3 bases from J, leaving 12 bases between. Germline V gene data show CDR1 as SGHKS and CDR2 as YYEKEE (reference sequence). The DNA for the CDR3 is TGTGCCAGCAGCTTCCGGACAGAGAACTACGAGCAGTACTTC. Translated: CASSFRTENYEQYF.

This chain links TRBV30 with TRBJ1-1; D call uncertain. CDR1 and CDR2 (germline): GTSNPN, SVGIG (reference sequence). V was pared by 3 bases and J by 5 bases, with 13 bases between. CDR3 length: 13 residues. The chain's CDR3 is CAWRTERVTEAFF. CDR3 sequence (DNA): TGTGCCTGGAGAACAGAACGAGTAACTGAAGCTTTCTTT.

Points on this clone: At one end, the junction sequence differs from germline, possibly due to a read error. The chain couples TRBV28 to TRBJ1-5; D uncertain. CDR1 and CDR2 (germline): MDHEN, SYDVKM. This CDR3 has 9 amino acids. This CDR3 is CASSHLIDF. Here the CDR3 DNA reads TGTGCCAGCAGTCACCTGATAGATTTT.

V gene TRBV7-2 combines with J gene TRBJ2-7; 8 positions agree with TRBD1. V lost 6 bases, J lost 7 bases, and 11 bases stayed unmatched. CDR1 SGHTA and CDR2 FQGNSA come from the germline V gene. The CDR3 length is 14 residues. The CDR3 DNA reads TGTGCCAGCAGTTTATCGACAGGGGCTAGAGAGCAGTACTTC. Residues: CASSLSTGAREQYF.

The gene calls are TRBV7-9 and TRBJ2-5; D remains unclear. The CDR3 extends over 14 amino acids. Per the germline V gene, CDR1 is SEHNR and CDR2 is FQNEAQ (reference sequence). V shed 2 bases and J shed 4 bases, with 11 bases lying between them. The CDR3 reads CASSLSGKPETQYF. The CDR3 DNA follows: TGTGCCAGCAGCTTAAGTGGGAAGCCAGAGACCCAGTACTTC.

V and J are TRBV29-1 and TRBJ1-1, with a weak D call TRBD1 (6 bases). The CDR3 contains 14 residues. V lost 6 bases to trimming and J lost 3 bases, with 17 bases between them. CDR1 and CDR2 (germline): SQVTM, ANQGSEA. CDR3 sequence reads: CSVQRGGMDTEAFF. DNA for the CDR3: TGCAGCGTCCAGAGGGGGGGAATGGACACTGAAGCTTTCTTT.

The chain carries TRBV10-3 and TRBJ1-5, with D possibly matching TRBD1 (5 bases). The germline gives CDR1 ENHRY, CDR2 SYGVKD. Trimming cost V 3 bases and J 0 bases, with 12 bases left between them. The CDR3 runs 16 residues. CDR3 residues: CAISEASTASNQPQHF. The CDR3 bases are TGTGCCATCAGTGAAGCTTCGACAGCTAGCAATCAGCCCCAGCATTTT.

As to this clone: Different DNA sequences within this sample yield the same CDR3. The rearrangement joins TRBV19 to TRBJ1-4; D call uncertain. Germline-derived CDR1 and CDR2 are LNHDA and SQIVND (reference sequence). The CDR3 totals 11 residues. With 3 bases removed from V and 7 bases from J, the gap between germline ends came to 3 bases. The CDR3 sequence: CASSMGEKLFF. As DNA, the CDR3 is TGTGCCAGTAGTATGGGTGAAAAACTGTTTTTT.

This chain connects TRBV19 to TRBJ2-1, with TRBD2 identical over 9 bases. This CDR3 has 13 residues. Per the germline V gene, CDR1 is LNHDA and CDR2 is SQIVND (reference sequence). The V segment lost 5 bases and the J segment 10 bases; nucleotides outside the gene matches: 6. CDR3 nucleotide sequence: TGTGCCAGTAGTGGGCGGGAGGGCCAAGAGCAGTTCTTC. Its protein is CASSGREGQEQFF.

For the CDR3, the DNA is TGTGCCAGCAGTCTCCCCCCAGATGAGCAGTTCTTC. Its protein product is CASSLPPDEQFF. The chain is built from TRBV28 and TRBJ2-1; D uncertain. Germline V gene lookup returns CDR1 MDHEN and CDR2 SYDVKM. This CDR3 region has 12 residues. Trimming took 5 bases from V and 8 from J, leaving 10 bases between them.

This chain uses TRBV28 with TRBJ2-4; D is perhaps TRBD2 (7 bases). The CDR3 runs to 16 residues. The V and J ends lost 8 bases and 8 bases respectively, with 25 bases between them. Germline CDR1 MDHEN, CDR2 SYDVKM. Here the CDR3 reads CASSQGGAEGMDIQYF. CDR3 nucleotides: TGTGCCAGCTCCCAAGGGGGGGCGGAGGGTATGGACATTCAGTACTTC.

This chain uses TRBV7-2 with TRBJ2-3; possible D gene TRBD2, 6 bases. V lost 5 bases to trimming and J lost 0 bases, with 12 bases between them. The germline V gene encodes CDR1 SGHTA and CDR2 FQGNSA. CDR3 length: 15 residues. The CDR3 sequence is CASSHGRESTDTQYF. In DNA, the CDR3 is TGTGCCAGCAGCCATGGGCGGGAAAGCACAGATACGCAGTATTTT.

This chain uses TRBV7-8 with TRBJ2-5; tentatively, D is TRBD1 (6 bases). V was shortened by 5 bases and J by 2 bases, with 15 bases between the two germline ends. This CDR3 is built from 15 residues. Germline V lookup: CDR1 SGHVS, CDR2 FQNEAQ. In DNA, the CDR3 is TGTGCCAGCAGCCCTGGGGGCCCAACACAAGAGACCCAGTACTTC. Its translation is CASSPGGPTQETQYF.

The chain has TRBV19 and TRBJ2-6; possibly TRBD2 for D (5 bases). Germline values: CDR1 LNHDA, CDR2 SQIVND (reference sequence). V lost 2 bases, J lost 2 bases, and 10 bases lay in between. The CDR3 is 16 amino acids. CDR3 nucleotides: TGTGCCAGTAGTATATGGGCGGGTGCTGGGGCCAACGTCCTGACTTTC. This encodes CASSIWAGAGANVLTF.

CDR3 DNA: TGTGCCAGCAGCTTAACTAGCGGGAGGGTACGCGGCACAGATACGCAGTATTTT. It translates to CASSLTSGRVRGTDTQYF. The chain has TRBV7-9 and TRBJ2-3; TRBD2 matches at 13 bases. The CDR3 length is 18 residues. Looked up from germline, CDR1 is SEHNR and CDR2 is FQNEAQ (reference sequence). V lost 2 bases and J lost 1; bases outside the gene matches: 6.